Below, 32 T cell receptor beta chains from the same sample are listed, as sequenced in a study of cytomegalovirus exposure and HLA in healthy donors. Some clones are missing from TCRdb's copy, which holds only in-frame ones; the method was immunoSEQ multiplex PCR. The table records under 200,000 clones, approximately 89% of them present only once. Sequenced sample: PBMCs. The receptors derive from a man between 18 and 29 years old in good health and CMV-seropositive.

This clone showed up just a few times. J is TRBJ2-5 and V is TRBV4-2, with 8 bases identical to TRBD2. Per germline, CDR1 LGHNA and CDR2 YNFKEQ. The junction had 8 bases not matched to a gene; V was cut back by 0 bases and J by 5 bases. This CDR3 is built from 16 residues. This CDR3 reads CASSQDTTGGPETQYF. CDR3 coding DNA: TGTGCCAGCAGCCAAGATACGACGGGAGGGCCCGAGACCCAGTACTTC.

This clone showed up just once. The chain uses TRBV7-9 and TRBJ2-7, with 7 bases lining up with TRBD1. The CDR3 covers 13 residues. The germline gives CDR1 SEHNR, CDR2 FQNEAQ (reference sequence). V shed 4 bases, J shed 3 bases, and the junction held 3 bases outside the gene matches. CDR3 nucleotide sequence: TGTGCCAGCAGCTGGACAGGATACTACGAGCAGTACTTC. Protein product: CASSWTGYYEQYF.

The V and J genes are TRBV11-2 and TRBJ2-7, with 12 bases identical to TRBD2. Per the germline V gene, CDR1 is SGHAT and CDR2 is FQNNGV. Trimming at V came to 4 bases and at J to 4 bases, leaving 11 bases not matched to a gene. The CDR3 extends over 17 amino acids. CDR3 loop: CASSSTPWLAGGYEQYF. The CDR3 DNA is TGTGCCAGCAGCTCCACCCCTTGGCTAGCGGGAGGGTACGAGCAGTACTTC.

V usage is TRBV12-5 and J usage is TRBJ2-1; D may be TRBD2 (6 bases). The CDR3 has 13 amino acids. V lost 7 bases, J lost 3 bases, and 10 bases lay in between. Germline loops: CDR1 LGHNT, CDR2 FRNRAP. CDR3 sequence reads: CASVGGDYNEQFF. The CDR3 DNA reads as TGTGCTAGTGTTGGCGGGGACTACAATGAGCAGTTCTTC.

V gene TRBV5-4 combines with J gene TRBJ2-1; 9 nucleotides match TRBD2. J lost 2 bases, V lost 4 bases, and 7 bases had no gene match. CDR1 and CDR2 from the germline V gene are SGHNT and YYREEE (reference sequence). The CDR3 covers 16 residues. The CDR3 DNA is TGTGCCAGCAGCCGATTAGCGGGAGAGACCTACAATGAGCAGTTCTTC. Protein: CASSRLAGETYNEQFF. Combining the CDR3 with reference TRBV5-4 and TRBJ2-1 gives the whole variable domain ETGVTQSPTHLIKTRGQQVTLRCSSQSGHNTVSWYQQALGQGPQFIFQYYREEENGRGNFPPRFSGLQFPNYSSELNVNALELDDSALYLCASSRLAGETYNEQFFGPGTRLTVL.

This clone was observed once. Germline is not matched at one junction end, which may reflect a read error. V and J are TRBV7-7 and TRBJ2-2, with no clear D. CDR1 and CDR2 from the germline V gene are SSHAT and FNYEAQ (reference sequence). CDR3 length equals 15 residues. The CDR3 spells CASSLGVSGTGELFF. The DNA for the CDR3 is TGTGCTAGCAGCTTAGGCGTTTCGGGCACCGGGGAGCTGTTTTTT.

This chain connects TRBV7-9 to TRBJ1-4; 9 bases agree with TRBD1. Trimming at V came to 2 bases and at J to 7 bases, leaving 5 bases not matched to a gene. CDR3 length: 15 amino acids. Germline V gives CDR1 SEHNR, CDR2 FQNEAQ (reference sequence). In DNA form, the CDR3 reads TGTGCCAGCAGCTTAAACACAGGGGGCCTTGAAAAACTGTTTTTT. This sequence encodes CASSLNTGGLEKLFF.

This clone was observed a single time. The chain employs TRBV19 and TRBJ2-4; 9 nucleotides agree with TRBD1. Germline-derived CDR1 and CDR2 are LNHDA and SQIVND (reference sequence). The CDR3 has 16 amino acids. V trimming: 5 bases; J trimming: 0 bases; junction bases outside the gene matches: 5. DNA for the CDR3: TGTGCCAGTAGTGCCGGGACAGGGCTAGCCAAAAACATTCAGTACTTC. Translating it yields CASSAGTGLAKNIQYF.

This clone has more than one count but fewer than ten. The genes are TRBV9 and TRBJ1-2; D is unresolved. The V and J ends lost 5 bases and 0 bases respectively, with 5 bases between them. There are 12 residues in the CDR3. Germline V gene lookup returns CDR1 SGDLS and CDR2 YYNGEE. The CDR3 sequence is CASSTSNYGYTF. The CDR3 region has the DNA TGTGCCAGCAGTACATCTAACTATGGCTACACCTTC.

The chain couples TRBV19 to TRBJ2-7, with a tentative D call TRBD2 (6 bases). This CDR3 region has 13 residues. Germline CDR1 and CDR2: LNHDA and SQIVND (reference sequence). Deletions cut 8 bases from V and 6 bases from J, with 17 bases between. In DNA, the CDR3 is TGTGCCAGTGGTAGGGACTCCCAGGGCGAGCAGTACTTC. Its protein is CASGRDSQGEQYF.

This clone was observed a handful of times. This rearrangement joins TRBV7-6 to TRBJ2-7; 16 positions match TRBD2. Unmatched junction bases numbered 7, after V lost 5 bases and J lost 12 bases. There are 14 residues in the CDR3. Germline CDR1 SGHVS, CDR2 FNYEAQ. The CDR3 is CASSRGLAGGLTYF. In nucleotides, the CDR3 is TGTGCCAGCAGCCGGGGACTAGCGGGAGGGCTTACGTACTTC.

CDR3 DNA sequence: TGCGCCAGCAGCTTGGTGTCTACCCACACCGGGGAGCTGTTTTTT. Residues: CASSLVSTHTGELFF. The chain joins TRBV5-1 to TRBJ2-2; unclear D gene. Trimming removed 0 bases at V and 3 bases at J, with 9 bases between. The CDR3 extends over 15 amino acids. CDR1 is SGHRS and CDR2 is YFSETQ in the germline V gene.

This chain joins TRBV2 and TRBJ2-7; D is unclear. The V gene's germline CDR1 is SNHLY and CDR2 FYNNEI. The CDR3 runs 13 residues. The V end was cut by 1 base, the J end by 12 bases, with 16 bases between. The CDR3, as DNA: TGTGCCAGCAGTGAAGTATGGGCCGTTCAAGGGTACTTC. Translation: CASSEVWAVQGYF.

The chain couples TRBV6-1 to TRBJ2-7; D call uncertain. The germline V and J ends were trimmed by 7 bases and 5 bases, with 15 bases remaining between them. Germline V gives CDR1 MNHNS, CDR2 SASEGT. CDR3 length: 13 amino acids. This CDR3 is CASKARSVDEQYF. CDR3 DNA: TGTGCCAGCAAGGCTAGGAGCGTCGACGAGCAGTACTTC.

CDR3 protein: CASSLGGRGSTDTQYF. DNA for the CDR3: TGTGCCAGCAGCTTAGGGGGCAGGGGAAGTACAGATACGCAGTATTTT. The chain joins TRBV7-9 to TRBJ2-3; D might be TRBD1 (6 bases). The CDR3 is made up of 16 amino acids. Germline CDR1 SEHNR, CDR2 FQNEAQ (reference sequence). Trimming left V 1 base short and J 3 bases short, with 14 bases between.

This clone was seen only a few times. The chain joins TRBV6-1 to TRBJ1-1; possibly TRBD1 for D (6 bases). There are 13 residues in the CDR3. V dropped 8 bases and J dropped 0 bases, with 10 bases sitting between them. Germline CDR1 and CDR2: MNHNS and SASEGT. CDR3 sequence: CASATGLNTEAFF. The CDR3 DNA reads as TGTGCCAGCGCGACAGGATTGAACACTGAAGCTTTCTTT.

This clone has only a few counts. V usage is TRBV19 and J usage is TRBJ2-2, with 15 positions matching TRBD2. Germline loops: CDR1 LNHDA, CDR2 SQIVND (reference sequence). With V trimmed by 3 bases and J by 5 bases, 1 base remained unmatched. The CDR3 is 16 residues long. The CDR3, as DNA: TGTGCCAGTAGTATCGGGACTAGCGGGAGGACCGGGGAGCTGTTTTTT. Protein product: CASSIGTSGRTGELFF.

This clone has a single count. This chain uses TRBV7-3 with TRBJ2-6; D is unclear. V gave up 4 bases and J gave up 0 bases, with 7 bases separating them. Germline CDR1 reads SGHTA; CDR2 reads FQGTGA. CDR3 length equals 15 residues. This chain's CDR3 is CASSYDSSGANVLTF. The CDR3 region has the DNA TGTGCCAGCAGCTACGATAGCTCTGGGGCCAACGTCCTGACTTTC.

On this clone: The junction and the germline gene differ at one end; a read error may be behind it. The rearrangement joins TRBV18 to TRBJ2-1; possibly TRBD1 for D (6 bases). Germline lookup yields CDR1 KGHSH and CDR2 LQKENI. This CDR3 has 11 amino acids. CDR3 in DNA: TGTGCCAGCTCACCAAATGCAGGGGCCGTCTTC. This sequence encodes CASSPNAGAVF.

The gene calls are TRBV5-1 and TRBJ2-1; TRBD2 is a possible D gene (6 bases). CDR1 SGHRS and CDR2 YFSETQ come from the germline V gene. CDR3 length: 15 residues. Trimming removed 5 bases at V and 0 bases at J, with 12 bases between. For the CDR3, the DNA is TGCGCCAGCAGACTAGCACCCAGCTCCTACAATGAGCAGTTCTTC. Protein product: CASRLAPSSYNEQFF.

This chain joins TRBV4-1 and TRBJ2-5; possible D gene TRBD1, 6 bases. The CDR3 runs 17 residues. V was clipped by 2 bases and J by 0 bases, with 16 bases between them. Germline V gene lookup returns CDR1 MGHRA and CDR2 YSYEKL. CDR3 sequence reads: CASSQKAQGQYQETQYF. The DNA of the CDR3 is TGCGCCAGCAGCCAAAAGGCACAGGGCCAGTACCAAGAGACCCAGTACTTC.

The genes are TRBV19 and TRBJ2-5, with a tentative D call TRBD1 (6 bases). Germline values: CDR1 LNHDA, CDR2 SQIVND (reference sequence). Trimming stripped 1 base from V and 2 bases from J, with 8 bases between. CDR3 size: 14 residues. The chain's CDR3 is CASSIVQGQETQYF. In nucleotides, the CDR3 is TGTGCCAGTAGTATAGTCCAGGGGCAAGAGACCCAGTACTTC.

V usage is TRBV29-1 and J usage is TRBJ2-1; TRBD2 is a possible D gene (5 bases). The V end lost 2 bases, the J end lost 7 bases, and 21 bases lay between the germline ends. The germline V gene encodes CDR1 SQVTM and CDR2 ANQGSEA. The CDR3 runs 16 residues. CDR3 protein: CSVEKGLRVEGNEQFF. CDR3 bases: TGCAGCGTTGAAAAGGGTCTGCGGGTGGAAGGGAATGAGCAGTTCTTC.

This clone was observed a handful of times. The chain recombines TRBV18 with TRBJ2-1; D not resolved. V was shortened by 6 bases and J by 5 bases, with 11 bases between the two germline ends. Germline V gene sequence: CDR1 KGHSH, CDR2 LQKENI. The CDR3 totals 13 residues. The CDR3 DNA reads TGTGCCAGCTCCCTTGGAGTAGACAATGAGCAGTTCTTC. The encoded protein is CASSLGVDNEQFF. The full variable domain, in which reference TRBV18 and TRBJ2-1 provide the parts outside the CDR3, is NAGVMQNPRHLVRRRGQEARLRCSPMKGHSHVYWYRQLPEEGLKFMVYLQKENIIDESGMPKERFSAEFPKEGPSILRIQQVVRGDSAAYFCASSLGVDNEQFFGPGTRLTVL.

The rearrangement uses TRBV5-1 and TRBJ2-7; D possibly corresponds to TRBD2 (6 bases). V shed 1 base and J shed 2 bases, with 13 bases lying between them. This CDR3 contains 15 residues. The germline gives CDR1 SGHRS, CDR2 YFSETQ. This chain's CDR3 is CASSLSREEPYEQYF. CDR3 nucleotide sequence: TGCGCCAGCAGCTTGAGTAGGGAGGAACCCTACGAGCAGTACTTC.

The chain has TRBV7-3 and TRBJ2-1; 10 nucleotides agree with TRBD1. The CDR3 runs 16 residues. V lost 1 base, J lost 5 bases, and 5 bases stayed unmatched. Germline CDR1 is SGHTA and CDR2 is FQGTGA. CDR3 region: CASSLRGTGVNNEQFF. In nucleotides, the CDR3 is TGTGCCAGCAGCTTAAGGGGGACAGGGGTAAACAATGAGCAGTTCTTC.

V usage is TRBV5-1 and J usage is TRBJ2-1; possibly TRBD1 for D (7 bases). The CDR3 has 12 amino acids. V lost 4 bases and J lost 11, with 13 bases in between. From germline, CDR1 is SGHRS and CDR2 YFSETQ. CDR3 sequence (DNA): TGCGCCAGCAGCCGCGGGACAGATCAGCAGTTCTTC. Translating gives CASSRGTDQQFF.

The chain is built from TRBV5-1 and TRBJ1-3, with 7 bases fitting TRBD1. J was trimmed by 4 bases and V by 2 bases; bases with no gene match: 6. The CDR3 covers 15 residues. The V gene's germline CDR1 is SGHRS and CDR2 YFSETQ. CDR3 sequence reads: CASSLGQVTGNTIYF. Here the CDR3 DNA reads TGCGCCAGCAGCTTAGGACAGGTTACCGGAAACACCATATATTTT.

This rearrangement joins TRBV11-3 to TRBJ2-7, with TRBD2 matching 9 bases. From germline, CDR1 is SGHNT and CDR2 YENEEA. This CDR3 spans 15 amino acids. V was pared by 5 bases and J by 2 bases, with 7 bases of the junction left unmatched. DNA of the CDR3: TGTGCCAGCAGCCCAACAGCGGGAGGTGCCTACGAGCAGTACTTC. It specifies CASSPTAGGAYEQYF.

The chain links TRBV29-1 to TRBJ2-1, with TRBD2 identical over 11 bases. Germline values: CDR1 SQVTM, CDR2 ANQGSEA. V shed 0 bases and J 0 bases; nucleotides not matched to a gene: 16. The CDR3 covers 21 residues. The CDR3 nucleotides are TGCAGCGTTGAAGATCGTTTGGTACTAGCGGGAGTGACCCACTCCTACAATGAGCAGTTCTTC. Protein sequence: CSVEDRLVLAGVTHSYNEQFF.

This chain links TRBV7-6 with TRBJ1-3; 10 bases are a match to TRBD1. In germline, CDR1 is SGHVS, CDR2 FNYEAQ. The length of the CDR3 is 16 residues. V shed 5 bases, J shed 2 bases, and the junction held 6 bases outside the gene matches. The CDR3, as DNA: TGTGCCAGCAGCCCGGGACAGGGGATTGCTGGAAACACCATATATTTT. This codes for CASSPGQGIAGNTIYF.

The rearrangement uses TRBV7-9 and TRBJ1-5; D not certain. V lost 3 bases to trimming and J lost 5 bases, with 8 bases between them. Germline values: CDR1 SEHNR, CDR2 FQNEAQ (reference sequence). The CDR3 covers 13 residues. The CDR3 reads CASSFTADQPQHF. CDR3 nucleotides: TGTGCCAGCAGCTTCACAGCAGATCAGCCCCAGCATTTT.